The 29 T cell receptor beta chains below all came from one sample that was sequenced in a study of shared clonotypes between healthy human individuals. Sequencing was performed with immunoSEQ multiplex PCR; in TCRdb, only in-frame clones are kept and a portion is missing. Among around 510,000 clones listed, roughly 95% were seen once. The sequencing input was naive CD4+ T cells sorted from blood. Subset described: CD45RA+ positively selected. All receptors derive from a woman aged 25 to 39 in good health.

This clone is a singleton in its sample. CDR3 sequence reads: CASSGQGFHEQYF. The DNA for the CDR3 is TGTGCCAGCAGTGGTCAGGGTTTCCACGAGCAGTACTTC. This chain connects TRBV2 to TRBJ2-7, with a possible D match to TRBD1 (5 bases). This CDR3 contains 13 residues. Trimming pared 4 bases from V and 5 bases from J, leaving 12 bases between. CDR1 is SNHLY, CDR2 FYNNEI, per germline.

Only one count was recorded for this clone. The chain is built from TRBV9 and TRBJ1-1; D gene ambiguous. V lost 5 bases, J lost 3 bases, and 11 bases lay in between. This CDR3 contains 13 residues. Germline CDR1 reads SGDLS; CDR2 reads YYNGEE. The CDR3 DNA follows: TGTGCCAGCAGTCCGGGTTCACACACTGAAGCTTTCTTT. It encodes CASSPGSHTEAFF.

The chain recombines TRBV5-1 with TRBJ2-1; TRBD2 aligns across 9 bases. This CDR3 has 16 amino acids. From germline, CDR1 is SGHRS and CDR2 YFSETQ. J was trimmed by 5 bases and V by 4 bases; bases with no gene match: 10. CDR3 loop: CASSRQGLAQDNEQFF. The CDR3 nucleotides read TGCGCCAGCAGCCGCCAGGGACTAGCCCAGGACAATGAGCAGTTCTTC. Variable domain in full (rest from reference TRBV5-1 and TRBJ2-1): KAGVTQTPRYLIKTRGQQVTLSCSPISGHRSVSWYQQTPGQGLQFLFEYFSETQRNKGNFPGRFSGRQFSNSRSEMNVSTLELGDSALYLCASSRQGLAQDNEQFFGPGTRLTVL.

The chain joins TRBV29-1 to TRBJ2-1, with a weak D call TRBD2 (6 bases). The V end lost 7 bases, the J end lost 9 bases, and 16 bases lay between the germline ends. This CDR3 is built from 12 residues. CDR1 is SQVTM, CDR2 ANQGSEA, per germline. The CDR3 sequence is CSALFGDSEQFF. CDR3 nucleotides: TGCAGCGCTCTTTTTGGGGACTCTGAGCAGTTCTTC.

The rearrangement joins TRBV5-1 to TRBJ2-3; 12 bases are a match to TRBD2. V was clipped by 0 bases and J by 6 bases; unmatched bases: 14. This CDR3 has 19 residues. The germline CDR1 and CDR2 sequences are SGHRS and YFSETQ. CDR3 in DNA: TGCGCCAGCAGCTTGGGACGGCCTTCCCCTCTAGCGGGAGGGGATACGCAGTATTTT. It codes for CASSLGRPSPLAGGDTQYF.

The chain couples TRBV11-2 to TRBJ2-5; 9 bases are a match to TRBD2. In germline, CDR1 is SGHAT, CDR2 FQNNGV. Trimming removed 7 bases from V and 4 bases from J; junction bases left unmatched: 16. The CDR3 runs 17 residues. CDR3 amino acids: CASIEGVVAGEGETQYF. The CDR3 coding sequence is TGTGCCAGCATCGAAGGGGTGGTAGCGGGAGAGGGAGAGACCCAGTACTTC. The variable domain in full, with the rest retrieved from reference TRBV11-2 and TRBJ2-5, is EAGVAQSPRYKIIEKRQSVAFWCNPISGHATLYWYQQILGQGPKLLIQFQNNGVVDDSQLPKDRFSAERLKGVDSTLKIQPAKLEDSAVYLCASIEGVVAGEGETQYFGPGTRLLVL.

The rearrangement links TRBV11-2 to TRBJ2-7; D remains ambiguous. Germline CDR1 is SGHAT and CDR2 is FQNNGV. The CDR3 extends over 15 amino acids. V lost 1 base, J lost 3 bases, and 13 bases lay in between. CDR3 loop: CASSLGNIENYEQYF. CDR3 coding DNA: TGTGCCAGCAGCTTAGGGAACATTGAAAACTACGAGCAGTACTTC.

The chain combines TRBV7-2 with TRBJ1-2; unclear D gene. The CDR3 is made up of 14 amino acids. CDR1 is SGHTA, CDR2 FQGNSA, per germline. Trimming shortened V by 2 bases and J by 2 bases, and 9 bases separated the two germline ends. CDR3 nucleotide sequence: TGTGCCAGCAGCTTACCCGCGAGGAACTATGGCTACACCTTC. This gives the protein CASSLPARNYGYTF.

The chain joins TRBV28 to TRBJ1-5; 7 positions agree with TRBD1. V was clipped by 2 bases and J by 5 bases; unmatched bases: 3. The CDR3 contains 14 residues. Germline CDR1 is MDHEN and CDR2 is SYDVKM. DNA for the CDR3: TGTGCCAGCAGTTTAAGGGGGCTTGATCAGCCCCAGCATTTT. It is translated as CASSLRGLDQPQHF. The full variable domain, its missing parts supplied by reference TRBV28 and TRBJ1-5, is DVKVTQSSRYLVKRTGEKVFLECVQDMDHENMFWYRQDPGLGLRLIYFSYDVKMKEKGDIPEGYSVSREKKERFSLILESASTNQTSMYLCASSLRGLDQPQHFGDGTRLSIL.

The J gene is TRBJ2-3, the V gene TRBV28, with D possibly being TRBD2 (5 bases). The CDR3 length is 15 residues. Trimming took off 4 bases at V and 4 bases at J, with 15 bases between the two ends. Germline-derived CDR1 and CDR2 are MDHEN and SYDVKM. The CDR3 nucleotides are TGTGCCAGCAGTTCCTGGTGGGAGATCGCAGATACGCAGTATTTT. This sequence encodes CASSSWWEIADTQYF.

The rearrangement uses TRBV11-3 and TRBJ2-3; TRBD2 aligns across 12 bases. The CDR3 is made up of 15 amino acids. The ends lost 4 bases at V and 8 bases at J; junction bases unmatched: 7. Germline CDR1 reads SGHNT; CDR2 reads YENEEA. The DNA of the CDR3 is TGTGCCAGCAGCTCGACTAGCGGGAGTTCGTTTACGCAGTATTTT. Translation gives CASSSTSGSSFTQYF.

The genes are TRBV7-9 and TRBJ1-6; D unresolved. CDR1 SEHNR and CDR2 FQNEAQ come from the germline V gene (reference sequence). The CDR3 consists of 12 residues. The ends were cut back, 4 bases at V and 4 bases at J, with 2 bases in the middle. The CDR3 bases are TGTGCCAGCAGCTCGTATAATTCACCCCTCCACTTT. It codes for CASSSYNSPLHF.

CDR3 amino acids: CASSLSTASGRVQYF. The DNA for the CDR3 is TGTGCCAGCAGCTTGAGTACCGCTAGCGGGAGAGTGCAGTACTTC. The chain employs TRBV11-2 and TRBJ2-7; 10 nucleotides align to TRBD2. The germline CDR1 and CDR2 sequences are SGHAT and FQNNGV. The CDR3 spans 15 residues. The trim removed 3 bases at V and 9 bases at J, leaving 11 bases unmatched.

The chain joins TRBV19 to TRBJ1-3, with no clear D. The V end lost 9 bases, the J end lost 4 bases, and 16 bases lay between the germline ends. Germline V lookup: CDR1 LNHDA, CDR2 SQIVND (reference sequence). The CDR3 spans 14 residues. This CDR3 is CASERRGQGNTIYF. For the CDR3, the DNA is TGTGCCAGCGAGAGGAGAGGGCAAGGAAACACCATATATTTT. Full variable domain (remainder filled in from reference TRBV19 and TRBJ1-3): DGGITQSPKYLFRKEGQNVTLSCEQNLNHDAMYWYRQDPGQGLRLIYYSQIVNDFQKGDIAEGYSVSREKKESFPLTVTSAQKNPTAFYLCASERRGQGNTIYFGEGSWLTVV.

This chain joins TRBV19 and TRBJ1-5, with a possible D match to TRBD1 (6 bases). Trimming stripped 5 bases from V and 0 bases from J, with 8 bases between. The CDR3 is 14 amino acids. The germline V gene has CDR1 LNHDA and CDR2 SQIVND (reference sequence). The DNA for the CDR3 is TGTGCCAGTAGTTGGGACATTAGCAATCAGCCCCAGCATTTT. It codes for CASSWDISNQPQHF.

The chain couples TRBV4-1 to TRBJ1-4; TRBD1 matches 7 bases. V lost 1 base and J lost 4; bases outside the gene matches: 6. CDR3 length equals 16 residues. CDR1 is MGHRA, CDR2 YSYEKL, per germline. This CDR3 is CASSQGAGQINEKLFF. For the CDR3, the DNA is TGCGCCAGCAGCCAAGGGGCGGGACAGATTAATGAAAAACTGTTTTTT.

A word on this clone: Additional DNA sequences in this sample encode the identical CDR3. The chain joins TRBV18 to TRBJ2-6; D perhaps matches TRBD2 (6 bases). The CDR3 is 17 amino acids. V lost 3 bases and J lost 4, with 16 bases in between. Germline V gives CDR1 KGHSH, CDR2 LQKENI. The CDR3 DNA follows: TGTGCCAGCTCACCCCGGCCCGGGGGATCCGGGGCCAACGTCCTGACTTTC. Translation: CASSPRPGGSGANVLTF.

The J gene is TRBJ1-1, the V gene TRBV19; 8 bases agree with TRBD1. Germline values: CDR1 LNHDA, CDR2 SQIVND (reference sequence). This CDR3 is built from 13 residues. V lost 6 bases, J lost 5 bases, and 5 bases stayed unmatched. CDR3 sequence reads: CASSQGARTEAFF. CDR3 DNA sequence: TGTGCCAGTAGCCAGGGGGCGCGGACTGAAGCTTTCTTT. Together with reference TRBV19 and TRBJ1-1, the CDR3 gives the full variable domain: DGGITQSPKYLFRKEGQNVTLSCEQNLNHDAMYWYRQDPGQGLRLIYYSQIVNDFQKGDIAEGYSVSREKKESFPLTVTSAQKNPTAFYLCASSQGARTEAFFGQGTRLTVV.

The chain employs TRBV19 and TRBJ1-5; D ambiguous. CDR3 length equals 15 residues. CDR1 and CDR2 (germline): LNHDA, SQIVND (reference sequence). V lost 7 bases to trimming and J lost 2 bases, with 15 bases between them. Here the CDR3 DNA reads TGTGCCAGTAACCCCGGGTGGATCGGCAATCAGCCCCAGCATTTT. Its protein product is CASNPGWIGNQPQHF.

The CDR3, as DNA: TGCGCCAGCAGCCAAGGACTAGCGGGAGCGGTCTCCTACGAGCAGTACTTC. Residues: CASSQGLAGAVSYEQYF. The chain carries TRBV4-1 and TRBJ2-5; 12 bases are a match to TRBD2. The J call is doubtful: the DNA matches TRBJ2-7 better. Germline loops: CDR1 MGHRA, CDR2 YSYEKL. CDR3 length equals 17 residues.

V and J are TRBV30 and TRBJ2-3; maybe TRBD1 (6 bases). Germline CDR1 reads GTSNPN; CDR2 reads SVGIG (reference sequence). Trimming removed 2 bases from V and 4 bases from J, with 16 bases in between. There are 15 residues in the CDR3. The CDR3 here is CAWSQGQLAPDTQYF. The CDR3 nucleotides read TGTGCCTGGAGTCAGGGACAATTAGCCCCAGATACGCAGTATTTT.

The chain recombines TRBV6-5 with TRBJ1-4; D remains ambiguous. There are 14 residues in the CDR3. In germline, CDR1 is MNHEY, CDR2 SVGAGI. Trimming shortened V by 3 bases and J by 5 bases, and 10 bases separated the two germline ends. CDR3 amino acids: CASSYMGRNEKLFF. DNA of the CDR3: TGTGCCAGCAGTTATATGGGAAGGAATGAAAAACTGTTTTTT.

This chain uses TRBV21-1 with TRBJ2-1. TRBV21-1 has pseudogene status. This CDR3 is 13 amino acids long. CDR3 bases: TGTGCCAGCAGCACCCGACTGGGCGTGGAGCAGTTCTTC. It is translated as CASSTRLGVEQFF.

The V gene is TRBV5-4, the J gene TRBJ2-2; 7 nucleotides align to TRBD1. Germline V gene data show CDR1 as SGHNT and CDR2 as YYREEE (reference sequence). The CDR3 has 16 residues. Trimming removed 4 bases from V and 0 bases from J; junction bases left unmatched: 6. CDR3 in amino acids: CASSVQQGSNTGELFF. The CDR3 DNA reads TGTGCCAGCAGCGTGCAACAGGGGTCGAACACCGGGGAGCTGTTTTTT.

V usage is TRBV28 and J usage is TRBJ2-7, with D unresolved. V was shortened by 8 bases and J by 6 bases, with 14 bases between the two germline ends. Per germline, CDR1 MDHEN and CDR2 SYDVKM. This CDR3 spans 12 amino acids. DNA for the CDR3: TGTGCCAGCCTACCGGCCGCCGGCGAGCAGTACTTC. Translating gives CASLPAAGEQYF.

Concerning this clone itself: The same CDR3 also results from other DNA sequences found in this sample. CDR3 nucleotide sequence: TGTGCCAGCAGTGAAGCGGCTGGTGGGAGTACCTACAATGAGCAGTTCTTC. Translating gives CASSEAAGGSTYNEQFF. The rearrangement joins TRBV6-1 to TRBJ2-1; a possible D gene is TRBD2 (5 bases). Trimming removed 0 bases from V and 2 bases from J, with 14 bases in between. Germline CDR1 reads MNHNS; CDR2 reads SASEGT. The CDR3 is made up of 17 amino acids.

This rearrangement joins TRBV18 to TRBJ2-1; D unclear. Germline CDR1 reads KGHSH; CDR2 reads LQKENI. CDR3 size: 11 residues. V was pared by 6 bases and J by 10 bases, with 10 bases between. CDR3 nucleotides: TGTGCCAGCTCCTCTAACGAGGAGCAGTTCTTC. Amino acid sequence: CASSSNEEQFF.

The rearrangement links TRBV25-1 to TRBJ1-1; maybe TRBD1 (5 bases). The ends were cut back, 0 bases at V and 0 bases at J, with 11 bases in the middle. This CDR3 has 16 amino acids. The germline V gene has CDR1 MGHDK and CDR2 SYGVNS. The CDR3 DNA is TGTGCCAGCAGTGAATATATGGGGGGGATGAACACTGAAGCTTTCTTT. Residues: CASSEYMGGMNTEAFF.

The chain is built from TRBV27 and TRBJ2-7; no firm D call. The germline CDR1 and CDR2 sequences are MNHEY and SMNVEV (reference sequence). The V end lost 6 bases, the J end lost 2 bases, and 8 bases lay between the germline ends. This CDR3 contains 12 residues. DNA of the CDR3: TGTGCCAGCAGCGGGCCGGCCTACGAGCAGTACTTC. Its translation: CASSGPAYEQYF.